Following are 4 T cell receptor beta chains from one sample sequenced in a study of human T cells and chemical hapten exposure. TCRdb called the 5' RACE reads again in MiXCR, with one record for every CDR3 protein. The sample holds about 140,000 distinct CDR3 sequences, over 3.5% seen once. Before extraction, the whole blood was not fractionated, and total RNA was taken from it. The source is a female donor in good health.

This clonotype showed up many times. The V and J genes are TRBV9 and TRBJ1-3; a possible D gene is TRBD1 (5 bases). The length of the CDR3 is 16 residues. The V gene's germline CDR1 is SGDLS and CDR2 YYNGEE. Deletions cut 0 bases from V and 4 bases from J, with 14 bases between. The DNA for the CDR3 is TGTGCCAGCAGCGTAGATGTGGGGCGCGGCGGAAACACCATATATTTT. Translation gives CASSVDVGRGGNTIYF.

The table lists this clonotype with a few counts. The chain's CDR3 is CASRGQGGPQETQYF. The CDR3 DNA reads as TGCGCCAGTAGGGGACAGGGGGGCCCCCAAGAGACCCAGTACTTC. This chain uses TRBV5-1 with TRBJ2-5, with 11 positions matching TRBD1. Trimming removed 8 bases from V and 1 base from J; junction bases left unmatched: 7. The CDR3 contains 15 residues. CDR1 is SGHRS, CDR2 YFSETQ, per germline.

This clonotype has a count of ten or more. In DNA, the CDR3 is TGCGCCAGCAGCTCCGGACAGACAAGGGACTATGGCTACACCTTC. It encodes CASSSGQTRDYGYTF. This chain connects TRBV5-1 to TRBJ1-2, with TRBD1 as a possible D gene (6 bases). The CDR3 contains 15 residues. The V gene lost 3 bases and the J gene lost 3 bases, with 15 bases spanning the gap. Germline V gene sequence: CDR1 SGHRS, CDR2 YFSETQ.

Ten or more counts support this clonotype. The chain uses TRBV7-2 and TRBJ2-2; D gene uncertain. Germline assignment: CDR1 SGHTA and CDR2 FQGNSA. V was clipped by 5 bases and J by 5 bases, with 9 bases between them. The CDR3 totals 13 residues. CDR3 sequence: CASSATLTGELFF. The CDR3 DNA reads TGTGCCAGCAGCGCCACTTTAACCGGGGAGCTGTTTTTT.